This T cell receptor (beta chain) was sequenced during a study of T cells in women clearing cervical HPV infection. Looking at the study overall: Controls were women whose single incident HPV16 infection cleared within 12 months without precancer or cancer.

Concerning this clone itself: The read ends 3 residues before the CDR3 terminus; that terminus is restored from the germline J gene.

V was clipped by 4 bases and J by 0 bases, with 10 bases between them. Germline CDR1 and CDR2: WSHSY and SAAADI. The CDR3 has 15 residues. TCRdb's copy holds only in-frame clones and misses some; the assay was immunoSEQ multiplex PCR. The sample has 20,000 or so clones. The TCR sequence derives from a woman between 18 and 70 years old with a cervical HPV16 infection that either progressed to CIN3+ or cleared (not recorded which). The chain carries TRBV10-2 and TRBJ2-1; possible D gene TRBD1, 6 bases. Input material: blood buffy coat. CDR3 bases read: TGCGCCAGCAGTGCCGGGACACCCTCCTACAATGAG. It yields the protein CASSAGTPSYNE. The complete CDR3 reads CASSAGTPSYNEQFF.